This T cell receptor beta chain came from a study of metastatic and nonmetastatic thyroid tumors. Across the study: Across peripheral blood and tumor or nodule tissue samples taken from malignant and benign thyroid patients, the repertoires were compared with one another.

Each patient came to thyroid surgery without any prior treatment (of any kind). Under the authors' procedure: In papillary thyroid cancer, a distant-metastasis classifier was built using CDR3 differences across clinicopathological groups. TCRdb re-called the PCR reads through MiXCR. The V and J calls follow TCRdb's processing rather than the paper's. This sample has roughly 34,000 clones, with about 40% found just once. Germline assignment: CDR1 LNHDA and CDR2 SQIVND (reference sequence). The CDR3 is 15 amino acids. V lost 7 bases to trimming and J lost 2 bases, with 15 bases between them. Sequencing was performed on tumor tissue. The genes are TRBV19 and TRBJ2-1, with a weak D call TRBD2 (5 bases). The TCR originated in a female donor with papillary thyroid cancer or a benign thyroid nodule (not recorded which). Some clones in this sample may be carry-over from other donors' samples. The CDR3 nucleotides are TGTGCCAGTAAAACCCCGGGATTTCCCTACAATGAGCAGTTCTTC. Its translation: CASKTPGFPYNEQFF.